This TCR beta chain was obtained from a study of lymphopenia after photon versus proton radiotherapy. Study results and caveats: Post-nadir TCR diversity decline inversely tracked overall survival among those who died. After lymphocyte nadir, photon-treated repertoires showed oligoclonal expansion, especially CD8+ Temra.

Clones were sequenced by immunoSEQ multiplex PCR, and TCRdb holds only the in-frame ones, with some missing. The table shows 55,000 to 85,000 clones, with around 90% occurring only once. About this clone: Its antigen is not known.

This material consisted of peripheral blood, taken from a patient treated with photon-based radiotherapy. The sequence came from a middle-aged woman with cholangiocarcinoma.

CDR3 amino acids: CAWSKGLGDTQYF. The CDR3 nucleotides are TGTGCCTGGAGTAAGGGGTTGGGAGATACGCAGTATTTT. The chain joins TRBV30 to TRBJ2-3, with D possibly TRBD1 on 5 matching bases. V was trimmed by 2 bases and J by 5 bases, leaving 11 bases between them. CDR1 GTSNPN and CDR2 SVGIG come from the germline V gene (reference sequence). The CDR3 has 13 amino acids.